Shown below are 17 T cell receptor beta chains from a single sample sequenced in a study of spatial heterogeneity in lung cancer. Whole-study findings and limits: Tumors with more nonsynonymous mutations had more expanded intratumoral alpha and beta TCRs.

For these receptors, no antigen is known. Via MiXCR, TCRdb re-called the 5' RACE reads, giving one row per CDR3 protein. Of roughly 2,600 distinct CDR3 sequences in the sample, about 5.6% were seen once. Indicated time point: sample taken at primary tumor resection. Specimen: lung tumor tissue, collected at surgery. These receptors all come from a male donor with early-stage non-small cell lung cancer.

Within the sample, this clonotype is medium-sized (0.01 to 0.1%). The chain is built from TRBV15 and TRBJ2-3, with TRBD2 matching over 12 bases. V dropped 1 base and J dropped 10; count of bases not matched to a gene: 6. This CDR3 has 15 residues. Germline assignment: CDR1 LNHNV and CDR2 YYDKDF (reference sequence). For the CDR3, the DNA is TGTGCCACCAGCAGAGTACTAGCGGGAGGAGGGGCGCAGTATTTT. Amino acids: CATSRVLAGGGAQYF.

V gene TRBV18 combines with J gene TRBJ2-1; 7 bases map to TRBD1. J lost 4 bases, V lost 5 bases, and 5 bases had no gene match. CDR1 and CDR2 from the germline V gene are KGHSH and LQKENI. The CDR3 consists of 14 residues. CDR3 loop: CASSETGYYNEQFF. The CDR3 region has the DNA TGTGCCAGCTCAGAGACAGGGTATTACAATGAGCAGTTCTTC.

This clonotype is medium-sized. The CDR3 coding sequence is TGTGCCAGCAGTTCCGCCGAACAGCCCCAGCATTTT. Protein sequence: CASSSAEQPQHF. The J gene is TRBJ1-5, the V gene TRBV28, with D uncertain. The CDR3 extends over 12 amino acids. CDR1 is MDHEN, CDR2 SYDVKM, per germline. The ends were cut back, 4 bases at V and 7 bases at J, with 8 bases in the middle.

A note on this clonotype: The conserved phenylalanine or tryptophan normally closing the CDR3 is absent here, so this likely arose from a read error. The chain joins TRBV7-9 to TRBJ2-1, with 7 bases that match TRBD1. CDR1 and CDR2 from the germline V gene are SEHNR and FQNEAQ (reference sequence). The CDR3 runs 15 residues. The V segment lost 4 bases and the J segment 4 bases; nucleotides outside the gene matches: 7. The chain's CDR3 is CASSSRDSTYNEQFV. CDR3 coding DNA: TGTGCCAGCAGCTCCCGGGACAGCACTTACAATGAGCAGTTCGTC.

In its sample, this clonotype is medium-sized. V and J are TRBV18 and TRBJ2-5; TRBD2 matches at 7 bases. Germline V gene data show CDR1 as KGHSH and CDR2 as LQKENI. This CDR3 spans 13 amino acids. Losses at the gene ends were 3 bases for V and 10 bases for J; bases not matched to a gene: 8. CDR3 nucleotides: TGTGCCAGCTCACCGGCGACAAGCGGGAACCAGTACTTC. It yields the protein CASSPATSGNQYF.

This clonotype is labeled medium-sized. The chain employs TRBV27 and TRBJ1-4; a possible D gene is TRBD1 (5 bases). Germline V gives CDR1 MNHEY, CDR2 SMNVEV (reference sequence). Trimming cost V 3 bases and J 0 bases, with 5 bases left between them. The CDR3 consists of 14 residues. The CDR3 reads CASSLGATNEKLFF. The CDR3 DNA follows: TGTGCCAGCAGTTTGGGGGCAACTAATGAAAAACTGTTTTTT.

This clonotype has a count of ten or more. The chain links TRBV29-1 to TRBJ2-1; D gene ambiguous. V was shortened by 2 bases and J by 6 bases, with 8 bases between the two germline ends. This CDR3 is built from 12 residues. Germline CDR1 is SQVTM and CDR2 is ANQGSEA. CDR3 sequence (DNA): TGCAGCGTTGAACCCCTAATCAATGAGCAGTTCTTC. It specifies CSVEPLINEQFF.

By sample fraction, this clonotype is medium-sized (0.01 to 0.1%). This rearrangement joins TRBV20-1 to TRBJ1-4; D remains unclear. The CDR3 consists of 16 residues. CDR1 is DFQATT, CDR2 SNEGSKA, per germline (reference sequence). Trimming took off 0 bases at V and 0 bases at J, with 11 bases between the two ends. The CDR3 DNA is TGCAGTGCTAGAGATCGAGAGTCCTCAACTAATGAAAAACTGTTTTTT. Translated, it gives CSARDRESSTNEKLFF.

This clonotype ranks as medium-sized. This chain uses TRBV6-1 with TRBJ2-3; D unresolved. V lost 5 bases, J lost 5 bases, and 11 bases lay in between. Germline V gene data show CDR1 as MNHNS and CDR2 as SASEGT. The CDR3 extends over 13 amino acids. CDR3 coding DNA: TGTGCCAGCAGTTTAGGTTCTGGAGATACGCAGTATTTT. It yields the protein CASSLGSGDTQYF.

This clonotype is labeled as medium-sized. The chain links TRBV5-4 to TRBJ2-5; weak D call: TRBD2 (6 bases). Trimming removed 4 bases at V and 8 bases at J, with 24 bases between. This CDR3 has 16 residues. CDR1 and CDR2 from the germline V gene are SGHNT and YYREEE (reference sequence). The DNA of the CDR3 is TGTGCCAGCAGCCCGCCGATGAGATCAGGGACTGGAACCCAGTACTTC. Protein sequence: CASSPPMRSGTGTQYF.

In this sample, this clonotype is medium-sized. Because it lacks the conserved phenylalanine or tryptophan at the end, this CDR3 is likely a read error. This CDR3 reads CSASPPISRYSYNEQFS. The CDR3 DNA sequence: TGCAGTGCTAGTCCTCCCATTAGCCGATACTCCTACAATGAGCAGTTCTCC. V is TRBV20-1 and J is TRBJ2-1; D remains unclear. V was clipped by 3 bases and J by 0 bases, with 18 bases between them. The CDR3 consists of 17 residues. CDR1 and CDR2 (germline): DFQATT, SNEGSKA (reference sequence).

This clonotype is labeled as medium-sized (0.01 to 0.1%). The rearrangement uses TRBV5-8 and TRBJ2-3, with a tentative D call TRBD2 (6 bases). Germline lookup yields CDR1 SGHTS and CDR2 YDEGEE. The CDR3 is 13 residues long. The V end lost 10 bases, the J end lost 1 base, and 13 bases lay between the germline ends. The CDR3 DNA reads as TGTGCCGATCGGGAGTCTGGCACAGATACGCAGTATTTT. Translation: CADRESGTDTQYF.

This clonotype counts as medium-sized. The V and J genes are TRBV28 and TRBJ2-7; D call uncertain. The CDR3 extends over 13 amino acids. CDR1 MDHEN and CDR2 SYDVKM come from the germline V gene. The ends were cut back, 6 bases at V and 9 bases at J, with 18 bases in the middle. CDR3 bases: TGTGCCAGCAGCCCCCGGGCCCTTCCTGGGCAGTACTTC. Protein product: CASSPRALPGQYF.

This clonotype has ten or more counts. The rearrangement uses TRBV7-2 and TRBJ2-3; TRBD2 matches at 10 bases. Germline V gene lookup returns CDR1 SGHTA and CDR2 FQGNSA. Germline trimming cut 4 bases from V and 1 base from J; bases unmatched to any gene: 5. This CDR3 comprises 16 residues. The CDR3 here is CASSYLAGVGTDTQYF. The CDR3 coding sequence is TGTGCCAGCAGCTATCTAGCGGGAGTGGGCACAGATACGCAGTATTTT.

The V gene is TRBV6-5, the J gene TRBJ2-5, with 10 positions matching TRBD1. Germline CDR1 reads MNHEY; CDR2 reads SVGAGI. The CDR3 loop spans 15 amino acids. V gave up 5 bases and J gave up 5 bases; unmatched junction bases: 8. CDR3 in amino acids: CASSSPGQGLETQYF. The CDR3 DNA follows: TGTGCCAGCAGTAGTCCGGGACAGGGGTTGGAGACCCAGTACTTC.

This clonotype is medium-sized within its sample. The genes are TRBV11-3 and TRBJ2-1, with D perhaps matching TRBD1 (6 bases). Germline loops: CDR1 SGHNT, CDR2 YENEEA. Trimming stripped 4 bases from V and 4 bases from J, with 14 bases between. The CDR3 extends over 15 amino acids. The CDR3 sequence: CASSSGRQGYNEQFF. Written as DNA, the CDR3 is TGTGCCAGCAGCTCCGGGCGCCAGGGGTACAATGAGCAGTTCTTC.

This clonotype is termed medium-sized. The chain combines TRBV6-2 or TRBV6-3 with TRBJ1-5, with 8 bases lining up with TRBD1. After removal of 6 bases from V and 7 bases from J, the junction contained 5 bases not matched to a gene. This CDR3 comprises 13 residues. The germline gives CDR1 MNHEY, CDR2 SVGEGT. CDR3 nucleotides: TGTGCCAGCAGGGAACAGGGGGGACAGCCCCAGCATTTT. It translates to CASREQGGQPQHF.